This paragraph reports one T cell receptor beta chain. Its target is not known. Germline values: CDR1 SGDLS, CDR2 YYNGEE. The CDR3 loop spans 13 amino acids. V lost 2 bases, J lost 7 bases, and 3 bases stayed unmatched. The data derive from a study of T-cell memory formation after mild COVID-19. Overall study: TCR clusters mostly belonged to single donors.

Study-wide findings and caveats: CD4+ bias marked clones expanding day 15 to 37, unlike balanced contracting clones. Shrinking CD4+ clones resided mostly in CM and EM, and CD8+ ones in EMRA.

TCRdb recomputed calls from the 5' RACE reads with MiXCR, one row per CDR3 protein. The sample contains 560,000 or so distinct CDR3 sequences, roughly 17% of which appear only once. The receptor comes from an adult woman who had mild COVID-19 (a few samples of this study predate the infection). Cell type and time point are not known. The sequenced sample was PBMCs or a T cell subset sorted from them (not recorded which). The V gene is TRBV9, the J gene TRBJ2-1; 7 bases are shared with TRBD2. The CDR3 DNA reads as TGTGCCAGCAGCGTCGGGACTACTAATGAGCAGTTCTTC. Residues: CASSVGTTNEQFF. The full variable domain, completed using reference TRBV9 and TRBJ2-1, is DSGVTQTPKHLITATGQRVTLRCSPRSGDLSVYWYQQSLDQGLQFLIQYYNGEERAKGNILERFSAQQFPDLHSELNLSSLELGDSALYFCASSVGTTNEQFFGPGTRLTVL.